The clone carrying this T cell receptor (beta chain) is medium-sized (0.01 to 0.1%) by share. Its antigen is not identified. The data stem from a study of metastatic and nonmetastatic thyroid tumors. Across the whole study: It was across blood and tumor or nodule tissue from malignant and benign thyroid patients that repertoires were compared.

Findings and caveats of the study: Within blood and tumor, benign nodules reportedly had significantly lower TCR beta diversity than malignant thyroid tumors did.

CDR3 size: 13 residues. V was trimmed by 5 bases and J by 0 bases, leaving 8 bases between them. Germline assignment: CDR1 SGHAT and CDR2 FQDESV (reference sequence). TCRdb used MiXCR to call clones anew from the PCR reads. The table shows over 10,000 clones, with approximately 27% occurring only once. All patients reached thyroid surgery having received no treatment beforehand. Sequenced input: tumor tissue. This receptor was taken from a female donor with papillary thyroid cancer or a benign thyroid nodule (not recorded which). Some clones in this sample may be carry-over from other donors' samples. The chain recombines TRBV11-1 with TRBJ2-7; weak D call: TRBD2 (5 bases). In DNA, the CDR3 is TGTGCCAGCAGCCCGACTAACTCCTACGAGCAGTACTTC. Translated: CASSPTNSYEQYF.